This T cell receptor beta chain originates from a study of CD8 T cells in Susac syndrome. Comments on this clonotype: Its antigen is not identified.

Overall study findings and caveats: It was acknowledged by the study that relatively few individuals were included in its TCR sequencing and HLA analysis.

Random hexamers were used to reverse transcribe about 0.45 to 1 ug of RNA. With immunoSEQ multiplex PCR, TCR beta CDR3 was amplified across 54 Vbeta and 13 Jbeta. From the immunoSEQ multiplex PCR reads, TCRdb called clonotypes with MiXCR, one entry per CDR3 protein. Here the sample spans about 200,000 distinct CDR3 sequences, approximately 90% being singletons. Germline CDR1 SNHLY, CDR2 FYNNEI. Trimming removed 8 bases from V and 4 bases from J, with 13 bases in between. This CDR3 contains 13 residues. The J gene is TRBJ2-3, the V gene TRBV2; the D is unclear. Sequencing used CD8+ T cells from PBMCs. This sequence was found in a human donor with multiple sclerosis. The CDR3 here is CASSTTGPDTQYF. For the CDR3, the DNA is TGTGCCAGCTCAACCACGGGTCCAGATACGCAGTATTTT.